This T cell receptor beta chain originates from a study of T cells after yellow fever vaccination. About the study: The fractions with low cell numbers were processed using SMART-Seq v4 Ultra Low Input.

Study findings and constraints: The booster saw the reappearance of most primary-vaccination clones (roughly 95% CD4, 88% CD8).

In germline, CDR1 is MNHNS, CDR2 SASEGT. The V gene lost 7 bases and the J gene lost 7 bases, with 20 bases spanning the gap. CDR3 length equals 14 residues. This clonotype was seen ten or more times. Its antigen is currently unknown. TCRdb reprocessed the 5' RACE reads via MiXCR and lists one record per CDR3 protein. The table shows over 110,000 distinct CDR3 sequences, with roughly 8% occurring only once. This chain joins TRBV6-1 and TRBJ2-7; D is possibly TRBD2 (5 bases). The TCR comes from a man aged 25 to 40 who received the YFV17D yellow fever vaccine. This specimen consisted of CD4+ T cells sorted from PBMCs, obtained 5 days after the yellow fever booster vaccination. The CDR3 loop is CASTTGKGRREQYF. The CDR3 nucleotides read TGTGCCAGCACCACGGGAAAGGGCCGACGGGAGCAGTACTTC.